One and the same sample provided the 13 T cell receptor beta chains below, sequenced in a study of blood T cell repertoires in COVID-19. Generated by immunoSEQ multiplex PCR, the TCRdb table keeps only in-frame clones and is missing some. Among 350,000 to 450,000 clones listed, 85% were seen once. Sequenced input: peripheral blood. The receptors come from a woman aged 18-29 years with acute or convalescent COVID-19.

This clone was picked up one time. This sequence joins TRBV23-1 and TRBJ1-6; TRBD1 agrees at 7 bases. TRBV23-1 carries the ORF label, with uncertain function. Trimming took 0 bases from V and 7 from J; bases not matched to a gene: 6. The CDR3 is made up of 16 amino acids. The DNA of the CDR3 is TGCGCCAGCAGTCAATCGCCGACAGGGTCCAATTCACCCCTCCACTTT. Encoded protein: CASSQSPTGSNSPLHF.

Remarks on this clone: One end of the junction fails to match germline, which may point to a read error. The rearrangement links TRBV11-2 to TRBJ2-7; TRBD1 matches at 9 bases. The CDR3 extends over 19 amino acids. Germline CDR1 reads SGHAT; CDR2 reads FQNNGV. CDR3 protein: CASSLEPGTGPSWAYEQYF. CDR3 in DNA: TGTGCCAGCAGCCTAGAACCCGGGACAGGGCCGTCTTGGGCCTACGAGCAGTACTTC.

This clone occurred a few times. This sequence joins TRBV6-6 and TRBJ2-3; 11 bases fit TRBD2. The CDR3 has 14 residues. Germline V gives CDR1 MNHNY, CDR2 SVGAGI (reference sequence). Trimming took 6 bases from V and 4 from J; bases not matched to a gene: 3. CDR3 DNA sequence: TGTGCCAGCAGCAAGGGACTAGCGGCAGATACGCAGTATTTT. Translating gives CASSKGLAADTQYF.

This chain uses TRBV4-2 with TRBJ1-1, with unresolved D. V was shortened by 8 bases and J by 6 bases, with 19 bases between the two germline ends. Germline V gives CDR1 LGHNA, CDR2 YNFKEQ. This CDR3 contains 14 residues. CDR3 sequence reads: CASGREVLGPEAFF. CDR3 DNA: TGTGCCAGCGGTAGGGAGGTTTTAGGCCCTGAAGCTTTCTTT.

This chain uses TRBV30 with TRBJ1-2, with D tentatively TRBD1 (6 bases). V lost 0 bases and J lost 6, with 11 bases in between. CDR1 GTSNPN and CDR2 SVGIG come from the germline V gene (reference sequence). The CDR3 totals 13 residues. CDR3 protein: CAWSVQGRHGYTF. The CDR3 coding sequence is TGTGCCTGGAGTGTGCAGGGGAGACATGGCTACACCTTC. Full variable domain (rest looked up from reference TRBV30 and TRBJ1-2): SQTIHQWPATLVQPVGSPLSLECTVEGTSNPNLYWYRQAAGRGLQLLFYSVGIGQISSEVPQNLSASRPQDRQFILSSKKLLLSDSGFYLCAWSVQGRHGYTFGSGTRLTVV.

The table lists this clone with a few counts. Other DNA sequences within the sample encode an identical CDR3. The chain combines TRBV5-1 with TRBJ1-5; the D gene is possibly TRBD1 (6 bases). The germline V gene has CDR1 SGHRS and CDR2 YFSETQ. This CDR3 is built from 15 residues. Trimming removed 3 bases from V and 1 base from J, with 11 bases in between. The CDR3 here is CASSSGDLSNQPQHF. The CDR3 nucleotides read TGCGCCAGCAGCTCAGGGGATTTGAGCAATCAGCCCCAGCATTTT. Full variable domain (rest looked up from reference TRBV5-1 and TRBJ1-5): KAGVTQTPRYLIKTRGQQVTLSCSPISGHRSVSWYQQTPGQGLQFLFEYFSETQRNKGNFPGRFSGRQFSNSRSEMNVSTLELGDSALYLCASSSGDLSNQPQHFGDGTRLSIL.

The chain has TRBV7-9 and TRBJ1-2, with TRBD1 matching 10 bases. The CDR3 has 15 amino acids. The J segment lost 4 bases and the V segment lost 4 bases, leaving 6 bases of the junction unmatched. In germline, CDR1 is SEHNR, CDR2 FQNEAQ (reference sequence). This CDR3 reads CASSSEDRGVYGYTF. DNA for the CDR3: TGTGCCAGCAGCTCCGAGGACAGGGGGGTCTATGGCTACACCTTC.

This clone was counted a single time. The gene calls are TRBV3-1 (or the pseudogene TRBV3-2) and TRBJ2-1, with D perhaps matching TRBD1 (6 bases). Germline CDR1 and CDR2: LGHDT and YNNKEL (reference sequence). Trimming pared 7 bases from V and 0 bases from J, leaving 13 bases between. This CDR3 region has 15 residues. The CDR3 bases are TGTGCCAGCACCCCGACAGGCAGCTCCTACAATGAGCAGTTCTTC. Its translation: CASTPTGSSYNEQFF.

V usage is TRBV2 and J usage is TRBJ1-6, with D unresolved. CDR3 size: 14 residues. Germline V gives CDR1 SNHLY, CDR2 FYNNEI. V gave up 8 bases and J gave up 7 bases, with 15 bases separating them. DNA for the CDR3: TGTGCCAGCGGCTTGGAGGTTTTAAATTCACCCCTCCACTTT. It encodes CASGLEVLNSPLHF.

The chain couples TRBV6-5 to TRBJ1-2; 8 bases are a match to TRBD1. The CDR3 contains 15 residues. Trimming removed 6 bases from V and 2 bases from J; junction bases left unmatched: 8. CDR1 is MNHEY and CDR2 is SVGAGI in the germline V gene. CDR3 sequence (DNA): TGTGCCAGCAGGTTAGACAGGGGCGTGAACTATGGCTACACCTTC. Translating it yields CASRLDRGVNYGYTF.

This clone was detected once. J is TRBJ2-2 and V is TRBV27, with D possibly being TRBD1 (6 bases). Per germline, CDR1 MNHEY and CDR2 SMNVEV (reference sequence). The V end was cut by 4 bases, the J end by 7 bases, with 10 bases between. This CDR3 contains 13 residues. CDR3 sequence: CASSSSDSGELFF. The CDR3 nucleotides read TGTGCCAGCAGTTCCTCGGACAGCGGGGAGCTGTTTTTT.

This chain uses TRBV4-2 with TRBJ2-1, with 14 bases aligning to TRBD2. Germline-derived CDR1 and CDR2 are LGHNA and YNFKEQ. The ends lost 1 base at V and 10 bases at J; junction bases unmatched: 9. The CDR3 has 17 residues. The CDR3 loop reads CASSQGGTSGSISEQFF. The CDR3 region has the DNA TGTGCCAGCAGCCAAGGGGGGACTAGCGGGAGCATAAGCGAGCAGTTCTTC.

The V call is TRBV3-1 (or the pseudogene TRBV3-2), the J call TRBJ2-5, with 9 bases aligning to TRBD2. In germline, CDR1 is LGHDT, CDR2 YNNKEL (reference sequence). The CDR3 totals 15 residues. V gave up 2 bases and J gave up 5 bases; unmatched junction bases: 6. CDR3 sequence reads: CASSQRGLASETQYF. The CDR3 DNA reads TGTGCCAGCAGCCAAAGGGGACTAGCATCGGAGACCCAGTACTTC.